Following are 30 T cell receptor beta chains from one sample sequenced in a study of monozygotic twins with inflammatory bowel disease (dated by TCRdb to about 2019). The protocol used for the library was 5' RACE. The sequencer was an Illumina HiSeq 2500. Reprocessed by TCRdb, the reads give a single entry per CDR3 protein sequence, without DNA. The table for this sample records nearly 450,000 distinct CDR3 sequences. The ten biggest clones cover 2.4% of the sample. Material: blood. The receptors stem from a human donor with ulcerative colitis or Crohn's disease, or a healthy co-twin of an affected twin (not recorded which).

V gene TRBV30 combines with J gene TRBJ2-1; checking the TCRdb D call of TRBD2 is not possible without DNA. CDR3 size: 12 residues. CDR1 is GTSNPN, CDR2 SVGIG, per germline (reference sequence). CDR3 amino acids: CAWKGLEKEQFF.

This chain connects TRBV4-2 to TRBJ1-5. The CDR3 consists of 17 residues. The germline gives CDR1 LGHNA, CDR2 YNFKEQ. CDR3 region: CASSPDPTGSLNQPQHF.

J is TRBJ2-5 and V is TRBV29-1; TCRdb's assignment of TRBD1 cannot be checked, as there is no DNA. CDR1 and CDR2 (germline): SQVTM, ANQGSEA. This CDR3 is built from 14 residues. The CDR3: CSVWGQGAAETQYF.

The chain recombines TRBV5-1 with TRBJ2-1; TCRdb lists TRBD2, though no DNA is available to test this call. Germline CDR1 reads SGHRS; CDR2 reads YFSETQ. The CDR3 covers 18 residues. The CDR3 here is CASSLEGLAGPSGNEQFF. Complete variable domain (other parts from reference TRBV5-1 and TRBJ2-1): KAGVTQTPRYLIKTRGQQVTLSCSPISGHRSVSWYQQTPGQGLQFLFEYFSETQRNKGNFPGRFSGRQFSNSRSEMNVSTLELGDSALYLCASSLEGLAGPSGNEQFFGPGTRLTVL.

This chain joins TRBV5-1 and TRBJ2-2; TCRdb's D gene call, TRBD2, goes unchecked for lack of DNA. Germline V gene data show CDR1 as SGHRS and CDR2 as YFSETQ. The CDR3 length is 15 residues. The CDR3 protein is CASSGSASSTGELFF.

The chain employs TRBV29-1 and TRBJ1-2; TCRdb picks TRBD1, but there is no DNA to check that call. Looked up from germline, CDR1 is SQVTM and CDR2 is ANQGSEA. The CDR3 has 13 residues. The CDR3: CSVGDRANYGYTF.

The chain links TRBV6-1 to TRBJ1-1; checking the TCRdb D call of TRBD1 is not possible without DNA. The CDR3 extends over 12 amino acids. The germline V gene encodes CDR1 MNHNS and CDR2 SASEGT. CDR3 region: CASRGGNTEAFF.

The rearrangement uses TRBV6-2 or TRBV6-3 and TRBJ2-3; TCRdb returns TRBD2, unconfirmable since there is no DNA. Germline V gives CDR1 MNHEY, CDR2 SVGEGT. The CDR3 has 15 amino acids. CDR3 sequence: CASFTSGRQEDTQYF.

The chain couples TRBV7-2 to TRBJ2-1; the D call from TCRdb, TRBD2, cannot be confirmed without DNA. Germline values: CDR1 SGHTA, CDR2 FQGNSA. This CDR3 comprises 16 residues. The CDR3 spells CASSLRSGVPYNEQFF. The full variable domain, with the rest looked up from reference TRBV7-2 and TRBJ2-1, is GAGVSQSPSNKVTEKGKDVELRCDPISGHTALYWYRQSLGQGLEFLIYFQGNSAPDKSGLPSDRFSAERTGGSVSTLTIQRTQQEDSAVYLCASSLRSGVPYNEQFFGPGTRLTVL.

The chain is built from TRBV19 and TRBJ2-2. CDR1 is LNHDA and CDR2 is SQIVND in the germline V gene (reference sequence). The CDR3 is made up of 13 amino acids. The CDR3: CASKKRNTGELFF.

This rearrangement joins TRBV7-2 to TRBJ1-6; TCRdb names TRBD1, which stays unverified in the absence of DNA. The germline V gene has CDR1 SGHTA and CDR2 FQGNSA. This CDR3 has 13 residues. The CDR3 loop is CASSSGQGRTLHF.

J is TRBJ2-7 and V is TRBV7-2; TCRdb calls TRBD1, which cannot be checked without DNA. Germline V CDR1 and CDR2: SGHTA, FQGNSA. The CDR3 is 18 amino acids. The chain's CDR3 is CASSLGPGQGVRTYEQYF.

CDR3 protein: CASSLVGSRVYNEQFF. The J gene is TRBJ2-1, the V gene TRBV12-3 or TRBV12-4; TCRdb gives TRBD1 as the D gene, but with no DNA this cannot be confirmed. CDR3 length equals 16 residues.

This chain uses TRBV1 with TRBJ2-6; TCRdb's D call of TRBD2 is untestable without DNA. TRBV1 is annotated as a pseudogene. This CDR3 region has 16 residues. The chain's CDR3 is CTSSQDRRIWANVLTF.

The chain is built from TRBV4-1 and TRBJ2-1; with no DNA, the TCRdb D assignment of TRBD2 cannot be verified. CDR3 size: 15 residues. The germline V gene encodes CDR1 MGHRA and CDR2 YSYEKL. The CDR3 sequence is CASNQLAGVLDEQFF.

This chain links TRBV6-5 with TRBJ1-1. Germline values: CDR1 MNHEY, CDR2 SVGAGI. The CDR3 runs to 17 residues. This CDR3 is CASSYALGDPGNTEAFF.

This rearrangement joins TRBV6-5 to TRBJ2-7; TCRdb gives TRBD1 as the D gene, but with no DNA this cannot be confirmed. Germline V gene data show CDR1 as MNHEY and CDR2 as SVGAGI. This CDR3 has 13 residues. The CDR3 protein is CASSYIRGYEQYF.

This chain connects TRBV5-1 to TRBJ2-1; TCRdb returns TRBD1, unconfirmable since there is no DNA. The germline V gene encodes CDR1 SGHRS and CDR2 YFSETQ. The CDR3 length is 12 residues. The CDR3 is CASTSGANEQFF.

The rearrangement links TRBV6-5 to TRBJ2-5. Germline-derived CDR1 and CDR2 are MNHEY and SVGAGI. CDR3 length equals 12 residues. CDR3 sequence: CASSYSLGTQYF.

This chain links TRBV10-3 with TRBJ1-1; TCRdb returns TRBD1, unconfirmable since there is no DNA. The CDR3 is 13 amino acids. From germline, CDR1 is ENHRY and CDR2 SYGVKD. The CDR3 region is CAITPAPNTEAFF.

The chain carries TRBV27 and TRBJ2-1. The CDR3 loop spans 12 amino acids. CDR1 and CDR2 from the germline V gene are MNHEY and SMNVEV (reference sequence). This CDR3 reads CASSLSGSVLFF.

This rearrangement joins TRBV6-2 or TRBV6-3 to TRBJ2-1; as DNA is missing, the TRBD2 call by TCRdb cannot be tested. The CDR3 totals 17 residues. CDR1 MNHEY and CDR2 SVGEGT come from the germline V gene. CDR3 amino acids: CASSRAPGTRPYNEQFF.

The chain is built from TRBV7-2 and TRBJ2-1; TCRdb selects TRBD2, and the lack of DNA leaves this call unchecked. Germline-derived CDR1 and CDR2 are SGHTA and FQGNSA. This CDR3 is built from 17 residues. CDR3 loop: CASSFTPAGVRRNEQFF.

The rearrangement links TRBV5-1 to TRBJ2-1; TCRdb outputs TRBD2, but without DNA this stays unchecked. The CDR3 contains 13 residues. Germline V gives CDR1 SGHRS, CDR2 YFSETQ. The CDR3 region is CASSWGGNNEQFF.

The rearrangement links TRBV7-2 to TRBJ1-6. The CDR3 length is 16 residues. CDR1 is SGHTA, CDR2 FQGNSA, per germline. CDR3 protein: CASSSQKSSYNSPLHF.

The chain couples TRBV7-9 to TRBJ1-2; the TCRdb D gene call, TRBD1, has no DNA to confirm it. CDR1 is SEHNR and CDR2 is FQNEAQ in the germline V gene (reference sequence). The CDR3 has 16 amino acids. The CDR3 loop reads CASSSARELFLYGYTF.

The chain couples TRBV20-1 to TRBJ2-5; TCRdb lists TRBD2, though no DNA is available to test this call. The length of the CDR3 is 14 residues. Germline CDR1 and CDR2: DFQATT and SNEGSKA (reference sequence). The CDR3 loop is CSASGSGSGETQYF.

This chain connects TRBV7-2 to TRBJ2-3. Germline V gene lookup returns CDR1 SGHTA and CDR2 FQGNSA. The CDR3 length is 15 residues. CDR3 region: CASSSVPRTWDTQYF.

The chain has TRBV18 and TRBJ1-1; there is no DNA to check the TCRdb D call of TRBD1. The CDR3 runs 16 residues. CDR1 is KGHSH, CDR2 LQKENI, per germline. The chain's CDR3 is CASSPPGTGVNTEAFF.

The chain combines TRBV19 with TRBJ1-5. From germline, CDR1 is LNHDA and CDR2 SQIVND (reference sequence). The CDR3 covers 15 residues. The CDR3 here is CASSMGGRSNQPQHF. Looking up the rest from reference TRBV19 and TRBJ1-5 gives the full variable domain: DGGITQSPKYLFRKEGQNVTLSCEQNLNHDAMYWYRQDPGQGLRLIYYSQIVNDFQKGDIAEGYSVSREKKESFPLTVTSAQKNPTAFYLCASSMGGRSNQPQHFGDGTRLSIL.